The 25 T cell receptor beta chains below were found in one sample sequenced in a study of T cells in Graves' hyperthyroidism and ophthalmopathy. The CDR3 regions of TCR beta were amplified from RNA transcripts. Researchers ran a first-round RT-PCR on the TCR CDR3 using the HTBI primer set. TCRdb called the multiplex PCR reads again in MiXCR, with one record for every CDR3 protein. This table has fewer than 750,000 distinct CDR3 sequences, more than 14% appearing once. The sample taken for sequencing was blood. Every receptor here comes from a woman aged 50 to 65 with Graves' ophthalmopathy.

The chain couples TRBV19 to TRBJ2-2; D may correspond to TRBD1 or TRBD2 (5 bases each). The CDR3 contains 17 residues. V dropped 7 bases and J dropped 0 bases, with 18 bases sitting between them. Per the germline V gene, CDR1 is LNHDA and CDR2 is SQIVND (reference sequence). The DNA of the CDR3 is TGTGCCAGTACCGGGGATCGGGACCCAGCGAACACCGGGGAGCTGTTTTTT. This encodes CASTGDRDPANTGELFF.

About this clonotype: A much larger clone lies a single base off, so this may be a read error. This chain joins TRBV7-2 and TRBJ1-4; 8 nucleotides match TRBD1. The CDR3 is 14 residues long. V trimming: 5 bases; J trimming: 8 bases; junction bases outside the gene matches: 7. Germline lookup yields CDR1 SGHTA and CDR2 FQGNSA. The CDR3 is CASSADRVVEKLFF. The DNA of the CDR3 is TGTGCCAGCAGCGCGGACAGGGTAGTCGAAAAACTGTTTTTT.

This clonotype was seen repeatedly, ten times or more. The rearrangement joins TRBV10-3 to TRBJ1-1; D is perhaps TRBD1 (5 bases). The CDR3 loop spans 16 amino acids. Germline CDR1 reads ENHRY; CDR2 reads SYGVKD. Trimming removed 6 bases from V and 4 bases from J, with 21 bases in between. CDR3 sequence: CAIRPIPGTVGTEAFF. The CDR3 nucleotides are TGTGCCATCAGACCTATCCCCGGGACTGTCGGCACTGAAGCTTTCTTT.

This clonotype appeared a few times. The chain uses TRBV4-3 and TRBJ2-1, with 8 bases lining up with TRBD2. The germline V gene has CDR1 LGHNA and CDR2 YSLEER. V shed 3 bases, J shed 0 bases, and the junction held 7 bases outside the gene matches. This CDR3 spans 17 amino acids. The CDR3 loop reads CASSQNSGTSSYNEQFF. DNA of the CDR3: TGCGCCAGCAGCCAGAATAGCGGGACGAGCTCCTACAATGAGCAGTTCTTC.

The chain links TRBV28 to TRBJ1-1; 9 positions match TRBD1. The junction had 3 bases not matched to a gene; V was cut back by 2 bases and J by 2 bases. The CDR3 extends over 15 amino acids. CDR1 and CDR2 (germline): MDHEN, SYDVKM. The CDR3 coding sequence is TGTGCCAGCAGTTTAACAGGGGGCACCAACACTGAAGCTTTCTTT. Amino acids: CASSLTGGTNTEAFF.

This clonotype was recorded a few times. The chain links TRBV12-3 or TRBV12-4 to TRBJ2-5, with a weak D call TRBD1 (7 bases). The V end was cut by 3 bases, the J end by 0 bases, with 14 bases between. The CDR3 has 16 amino acids. The CDR3 loop is CASSLGAGGYQETQYF. CDR3 DNA: TGTGCCAGCAGTTTGGGCGCAGGGGGGTACCAAGAGACCCAGTACTTC.

Of note for this clonotype: A much larger clone sits a single nucleotide away, making a read error possible. The V call is TRBV11-2, the J call TRBJ1-2; D not certain. The CDR3 totals 15 residues. CDR1 is SGHAT, CDR2 FQNNGV, per germline. CDR3: CAGSSIKTFNYGYTF. In DNA form, the CDR3 reads TGTGCCGGCAGCTCAATCAAGACCTTCAACTATGGCTACACCTTC.

This clonotype was detected many times. The J gene is TRBJ2-1, the V gene TRBV28; 13 bases fit TRBD2. The V gene end was trimmed by 6 bases and the J gene end by 5 bases; junction bases not matched to a gene: 19. CDR3 length: 20 amino acids. The V gene's germline CDR1 is MDHEN and CDR2 SYDVKM. For the CDR3, the DNA is TGTGCCAGCAGGCCCACCGGGACTAGCGGGAAACCGGGGGGTCACAATGAGCAGTTCTTC. It yields the protein CASRPTGTSGKPGGHNEQFF.

This clonotype was seen ten or more times. The chain joins TRBV28 to TRBJ2-2; 7 bases align to TRBD2. CDR1 and CDR2 (germline): MDHEN, SYDVKM. V lost 6 bases, J lost 0 bases, and 4 bases stayed unmatched. This CDR3 spans 15 amino acids. The CDR3 DNA is TGTGCCAGCAGGCCCGCGGGGGCGAACACCGGGGAGCTGTTTTTT. Translated, it gives CASRPAGANTGELFF.

This clonotype was counted at least ten times. The gene calls are TRBV5-4 and TRBJ2-2; D remains ambiguous. Germline-derived CDR1 and CDR2 are SGHNT and YYREEE (reference sequence). This CDR3 spans 13 amino acids. The V end lost 4 bases, the J end lost 1 base, and 5 bases lay between the germline ends. CDR3 residues: CASSKENTGELFF. The CDR3 DNA sequence: TGTGCCAGCAGCAAGGAGAACACCGGGGAGCTGTTTTTT.

CDR3 region: CASSPGTGTLNTEAFF. The CDR3 coding sequence is TGTGCCAGCAGCCCAGGGACCGGGACACTGAACACTGAAGCTTTCTTT. The V and J genes are TRBV3-1 and TRBJ1-1; D possibly corresponds to TRBD1 (6 bases). Germline values: CDR1 LGHDT, CDR2 YNNKEL (reference sequence). The CDR3 contains 16 residues. V was pared by 4 bases and J by 0 bases, with 15 bases between. Together with reference TRBV3-1 and TRBJ1-1, the CDR3 gives the full variable domain: DTAVSQTPKYLVTQMGNDKSIKCEQNLGHDTMYWYKQDSKKFLKIMFSYNNKELIINETVPNRFSPKSPDKAHLNLHINSLELGDSAVYFCASSPGTGTLNTEAFFGQGTRLTVV.

This clonotype was counted at least ten times. The chain links TRBV20-1 to TRBJ1-5; D might be TRBD1 (5 bases). Trimming left V 0 bases short and J 4 bases short, with 13 bases between. The CDR3 is made up of 15 amino acids. Germline V gene data show CDR1 as DFQATT and CDR2 as SNEGSKA (reference sequence). This CDR3 reads CSARDFSGTNQPQHF. The CDR3 nucleotides read TGCAGTGCTAGAGATTTTTCCGGGACTAATCAGCCCCAGCATTTT.

J is TRBJ2-7 and V is TRBV18, with D unclear. This CDR3 is built from 16 residues. V shed 2 bases and J shed 5 bases, with 19 bases lying between them. The germline gives CDR1 KGHSH, CDR2 LQKENI. CDR3 in amino acids: CASSPSLMAQPDEQYF. The DNA for the CDR3 is TGTGCCAGCTCACCAAGCTTAATGGCCCAACCGGACGAGCAGTACTTC.

CDR3 DNA: TGTGCCAGCAGCGCCGTCCTGACAGGGGGGTGGGAGACCCAGTACTTC. Translating it yields CASSAVLTGGWETQYF. The rearrangement links TRBV9 to TRBJ2-5, with 9 bases that match TRBD1. V was clipped by 3 bases and J by 5 bases; unmatched bases: 11. CDR1 is SGDLS and CDR2 is YYNGEE in the germline V gene. CDR3 length: 16 amino acids. The full variable domain, its missing parts supplied by reference TRBV9 and TRBJ2-5, is DSGVTQTPKHLITATGQRVTLRCSPRSGDLSVYWYQQSLDQGLQFLIQYYNGEERAKGNILERFSAQQFPDLHSELNLSSLELGDSALYFCASSAVLTGGWETQYFGPGTRLLVL.

V gene TRBV12-3 or TRBV12-4 combines with J gene TRBJ2-2, with TRBD1 matching over 8 bases. Trimming at V came to 5 bases and at J to 3 bases, leaving 5 bases not matched to a gene. The CDR3 consists of 15 residues. Here the CDR3 DNA reads TGTGCCAGCAGTAAGGGACAGGACCACACCGGGGAGCTGTTTTTT. It encodes CASSKGQDHTGELFF.

The chain recombines TRBV28 with TRBJ1-6; D is undetermined. Germline V gene sequence: CDR1 MDHEN, CDR2 SYDVKM. The CDR3 spans 11 residues. The V and J ends lost 2 bases and 9 bases respectively, with 2 bases between them. The CDR3 spells CASSLVSPLHF. The CDR3 DNA reads TGTGCCAGCAGTTTAGTTTCACCCCTCCACTTT.

In this sample, this clonotype turned up many times. J is TRBJ2-1 and V is TRBV6-1, with 12 positions matching TRBD2. V shed 3 bases, J shed 6 bases, and the junction held 9 bases outside the gene matches. CDR3 length: 17 amino acids. Germline V gene data show CDR1 as MNHNS and CDR2 as SASEGT. The DNA for the CDR3 is TGTGCCAGCAGTGATACCCCAGGGACTAGCGGGCTCAATGAGCAGTTCTTC. As protein: CASSDTPGTSGLNEQFF.

This chain joins TRBV19 and TRBJ1-5; a weak D match, TRBD1 (6 bases). The CDR3 covers 16 residues. The V gene lost 2 bases and the J gene lost 2 bases, with 13 bases spanning the gap. The germline V gene has CDR1 LNHDA and CDR2 SQIVND (reference sequence). CDR3 region: CASSIRQQGGNQPQHF. The CDR3 coding sequence is TGTGCCAGTAGTATACGGCAACAGGGCGGCAATCAGCCCCAGCATTTT. Looking up the rest from reference TRBV19 and TRBJ1-5 gives the full variable domain: DGGITQSPKYLFRKEGQNVTLSCEQNLNHDAMYWYRQDPGQGLRLIYYSQIVNDFQKGDIAEGYSVSREKKESFPLTVTSAQKNPTAFYLCASSIRQQGGNQPQHFGDGTRLSIL.

At least ten counts were recorded for this clonotype. The chain has TRBV9 and TRBJ1-1; D unclear. The germline V gene has CDR1 SGDLS and CDR2 YYNGEE. With 4 bases removed from V and 2 bases from J, the gap between germline ends came to 9 bases. This CDR3 is 13 amino acids long. The CDR3 here is CASSPMVNTEAFF. CDR3 DNA sequence: TGTGCCAGCAGCCCCATGGTTAACACTGAAGCTTTCTTT.

This clonotype was observed a few times. The CDR3 DNA sequence: TGTGCCAGCAGCTTAAGGACTAGCGGGAGGGCCAGTGGGACAGATACGCAGTATTTT. This translates into CASSLRTSGRASGTDTQYF. This sequence joins TRBV7-3 and TRBJ2-3, with TRBD2 matching 15 bases. The CDR3 consists of 19 residues. The germline gives CDR1 SGHTA, CDR2 FQGTGA. The trim removed 1 base at V and 3 bases at J, leaving 8 bases unmatched.

This clonotype has a count of ten or more. The chain joins TRBV7-3 to TRBJ2-5; D uncertain. Trimming pared 2 bases from V and 4 bases from J, leaving 8 bases between. The CDR3 runs 13 residues. CDR1 SGHTA and CDR2 FQGTGA come from the germline V gene. CDR3 bases: TGTGCCAGCAGCTTACTCCCCCTAGAGACCCAGTACTTC. It encodes CASSLLPLETQYF. Together with reference TRBV7-3 and TRBJ2-5, the CDR3 gives the full variable domain: GAGVSQTPSNKVTEKGKYVELRCDPISGHTALYWYRQSLGQGPEFLIYFQGTGAADDSGLPNDRFFAVRPEGSVSTLKIQRTERGDSAVYLCASSLLPLETQYFGPGTRLLVL.

This clonotype was detected a few times. The chain couples TRBV7-2 to TRBJ1-5; perhaps TRBD1 as D (5 bases). Trimming took 5 bases from V and 7 from J, leaving 12 bases between them. Germline V lookup: CDR1 SGHTA, CDR2 FQGNSA. This CDR3 is built from 13 residues. The CDR3 bases are TGTGCCAGCAGCCCCCAGGGACTCCAGCCCCAGCATTTT. This gives the protein CASSPQGLQPQHF.

This clonotype was observed at least ten times. The chain employs TRBV27 and TRBJ2-3, with a tentative D call TRBD2 (6 bases). The ends were cut back, 2 bases at V and 3 bases at J, with 12 bases in the middle. Germline V lookup: CDR1 MNHEY, CDR2 SMNVEV (reference sequence). The CDR3 consists of 15 residues. The CDR3 is CASSLMKAGTDTQYF. CDR3 nucleotides: TGTGCCAGCAGTTTAATGAAGGCGGGAACAGATACGCAGTATTTT.

This clonotype was observed many times. V is TRBV12-3 or TRBV12-4 and J is TRBJ1-5; D may be TRBD1 (6 bases). V was trimmed by 4 bases and J by 3 bases, leaving 25 bases between them. CDR3 size: 19 residues. The CDR3 nucleotides are TGTGCCAGCAGTTCCTATTTTTCTCCGGGGGCCGATGTCAATCAGCCCCAGCATTTT. Translated, it gives CASSSYFSPGADVNQPQHF.

The V gene is TRBV7-8, the J gene TRBJ1-4; 8 nucleotides align to TRBD1. V gave up 4 bases and J gave up 3 bases; unmatched junction bases: 7. Germline CDR1 and CDR2: SGHVS and FQNEAQ. This CDR3 contains 16 residues. CDR3 in DNA: TGTGCCAGCAGCTCACACCCGGGACAGGCTAATGAAAAACTGTTTTTT. It specifies CASSSHPGQANEKLFF.